The 25 T cell receptor beta chains below all came from one sample that was sequenced in a study of blood T cell repertoires in COVID-19 (dated by TCRdb to the early 2020s). Preparation of the library involved the immunoSEQ multiplex PCR assay. This is the immuneACCESS table as TCRdb keeps it, with only in-frame sequences that have V and J called. A part of the clones is gone; compared with another copy, unresolved V genes explain less than half, and the rest is unexplained. The sample table records over 200,000 clones; less than 85% of these occur just once. The top ten constitute roughly 1.8% of the sample. The source material was PBMCs or T cells enriched from blood (not recorded which). These receptors all come from a man in his 60s who had recovered from COVID-19.

This sequence joins TRBV19 and TRBJ2-7; D remains ambiguous. Trimming removed 2 bases at V and 2 bases at J, with 10 bases between. In germline, CDR1 is LNHDA, CDR2 SQIVND (reference sequence). This CDR3 comprises 14 residues. The CDR3 here is CASSIRWQAYEQYF. CDR3 bases: TGTGCCAGTAGTATAAGGTGGCAGGCCTACGAGCAGTACTTC. The whole variable domain, filled in from reference TRBV19 and TRBJ2-7, reads DGGITQSPKYLFRKEGQNVTLSCEQNLNHDAMYWYRQDPGQGLRLIYYSQIVNDFQKGDIAEGYSVSREKKESFPLTVTSAQKNPTAFYLCASSIRWQAYEQYFGPGTRLTVT.

In DNA, the CDR3 is TGTGCCAGCAGTTACGGACAACGGAACACTGAAGCTTTCTTT. This codes for CASSYGQRNTEAFF. This sequence joins TRBV6-5 and TRBJ1-1, with D possibly being TRBD1 (5 bases). Germline values: CDR1 MNHEY, CDR2 SVGAGI. Trimming removed 2 bases at V and 1 base at J, with 8 bases between. The CDR3 has 14 residues.

This chain joins TRBV20-1 and TRBJ1-3, with 7 positions matching TRBD1. V was clipped by 3 bases and J by 2 bases; unmatched bases: 1. In germline, CDR1 is DFQATT, CDR2 SNEGSKA (reference sequence). This CDR3 is 13 amino acids long. CDR3 protein: CSASQGAGNTIYF. CDR3 sequence (DNA): TGCAGTGCTAGTCAGGGGGCTGGAAACACCATATATTTT.

Only one count was recorded for this clone. The rearrangement joins TRBV19 to TRBJ1-5, with D unclear. The V gene's germline CDR1 is LNHDA and CDR2 SQIVND (reference sequence). The CDR3 is 16 residues long. V lost 4 bases and J lost 0, with 13 bases in between. Here the CDR3 DNA reads TGTGCCAGTAGTAGGGTTGCCAGACTTAGCAATCAGCCCCAGCATTTT. Its translation is CASSRVARLSNQPQHF.

The V gene is TRBV27, the J gene TRBJ1-2; D not certain. CDR1 is MNHEY and CDR2 is SMNVEV in the germline V gene (reference sequence). V lost 11 bases to trimming and J lost 0 bases, with 19 bases between them. The length of the CDR3 is 15 residues. CDR3 nucleotides: TGTGCCGGCACCTCACTTTCCGACTCTAACTATGGCTACACCTTC. Translation gives CAGTSLSDSNYGYTF.

CDR3 amino acids: CATSRDRGQNSPLHF. The CDR3 DNA follows: TGTGCCACCAGCAGAGATAGGGGACAGAATTCACCCCTCCACTTT. This chain connects TRBV15 to TRBJ1-6, with 7 bases aligning to TRBD1. Germline CDR1 and CDR2: LNHNV and YYDKDF (reference sequence). The CDR3 extends over 15 amino acids. With 0 bases clipped from V and 7 bases from J, the junction kept 3 bases outside the gene matches.

J is TRBJ2-7 and V is TRBV7-6, with D uncertain. Germline V gene lookup returns CDR1 SGHVS and CDR2 FNYEAQ. The ends were cut back, 4 bases at V and 3 bases at J, with 10 bases in the middle. CDR3 length: 13 residues. The CDR3 spells CASSSTSGYEQYF. The DNA for the CDR3 is TGTGCCAGCAGCTCCACCTCAGGCTACGAGCAGTACTTC.

The chain is built from TRBV11-2 and TRBJ1-6; D unresolved. The length of the CDR3 is 12 residues. Germline V gene data show CDR1 as SGHAT and CDR2 as FQNNGV. Trimming stripped 1 base from V and 14 bases from J, with 9 bases between. The CDR3 sequence is CASSLGIRALHF. In DNA, the CDR3 is TGTGCCAGCAGCTTAGGGATTCGGGCCCTCCACTTT.

The V gene is TRBV5-5, the J gene TRBJ1-6; 7 bases align to TRBD1. The length of the CDR3 is 14 residues. The V gene's germline CDR1 is SGHKS and CDR2 YYEKEE (reference sequence). J gave up 8 bases and V 3 bases, and 5 bases lay outside the gene matches. The CDR3 reads CASSSDRAYSPLHF. In nucleotides, the CDR3 is TGTGCCAGCAGCTCCGACAGGGCGTATTCACCCCTCCACTTT.

Only a few counts were recorded for this clone. The sample has other DNA sequences that encode this CDR3 too. V is TRBV2 and J is TRBJ1-2; no definite D call. V was pared by 1 base and J by 4 bases, with 4 bases between. CDR1 SNHLY and CDR2 FYNNEI come from the germline V gene. CDR3 length: 12 residues. The CDR3 protein is CASSEGGYGYTF. For the CDR3, the DNA is TGTGCCAGCAGTGAAGGCGGCTATGGCTACACCTTC.

The table lists this clone with a few counts. The chain uses TRBV12-3 or TRBV12-4 and TRBJ1-3, with D maybe TRBD1 (5 bases). The V end lost 6 bases, the J end lost 9 bases, and 9 bases lay between the germline ends. There are 11 residues in the CDR3. CDR3 nucleotides: TGTGCCAGCAGCGCCGGGGGCACCATATATTTT. Translating it yields CASSAGGTIYF.

The chain links TRBV6-2 or TRBV6-3 to TRBJ2-6, with 9 nucleotides matching TRBD1. Germline V gene sequence: CDR1 MNHEY, CDR2 SVGEGT. V lost 6 bases to trimming and J lost 3 bases; unmatched junction nucleotides: 6. The CDR3 extends over 16 amino acids. The CDR3 DNA reads TGTGCCAGCAGCCCAGGGACAGGGCTTGGGGCCAACGTCCTGACTTTC. Translated: CASSPGTGLGANVLTF.

The V and J genes are TRBV27 and TRBJ1-1; maybe TRBD1 (5 bases). Germline CDR1 is MNHEY and CDR2 is SMNVEV (reference sequence). Trimming took 6 bases from V and 6 from J, leaving 20 bases between them. This CDR3 spans 15 amino acids. CDR3 DNA sequence: TGTGCCAGCAGGCTAGAATCCGGCCGGGGGGCTGAAGCTTTCTTT. Translated: CASRLESGRGAEAFF.

V gene TRBV19 combines with J gene TRBJ2-2, with D maybe TRBD1 (6 bases). V was clipped by 4 bases and J by 4 bases, with 16 bases between them. The CDR3 has 16 amino acids. Germline V lookup: CDR1 LNHDA, CDR2 SQIVND (reference sequence). Written as DNA, the CDR3 is TGTGCCAGTAGTACAGACAGGCTAAGTCCCACCGGGGAGCTGTTTTTT. It is translated as CASSTDRLSPTGELFF.

V is TRBV6-2 or TRBV6-3 and J is TRBJ2-7; 10 bases agree with TRBD1. V lost 0 bases, J lost 7 bases, and 6 bases stayed unmatched. CDR1 is MNHEY, CDR2 SVGEGT, per germline. The CDR3 sequence is 15 residues long. The CDR3 nucleotides read TGTGCCAGCAGTTACTCCGGGACAGGGGTGGAAGAGCAGTACTTC. Its protein product is CASSYSGTGVEEQYF.

J is TRBJ1-2 and V is TRBV18, with D unresolved. V was cut by 4 bases and J by 0 bases, with 18 bases left in between. Germline V CDR1 and CDR2: KGHSH, LQKENI. This CDR3 region has 17 residues. The CDR3 spells CASSQEAGVRANYGYTF. In DNA, the CDR3 is TGTGCCAGCTCACAGGAGGCAGGCGTGAGAGCTAACTATGGCTACACCTTC.

On this clone: Other DNA sequences in the same sample also yield this CDR3. The genes are TRBV24-1 and TRBJ1-1; no reliable D call. Per the germline V gene, CDR1 is KGHDR and CDR2 is SFDVKD. Trimming left V 3 bases short and J 1 base short, with 2 bases between. The CDR3 runs 12 residues. The CDR3 loop reads CATSDRNTEAFF. In DNA form, the CDR3 reads TGTGCCACCAGTGATCGGAACACTGAAGCTTTCTTT.

The chain employs TRBV2 and TRBJ2-1; 10 bases are a match to TRBD2. Germline lookup yields CDR1 SNHLY and CDR2 FYNNEI. The CDR3 length is 21 residues. V lost 5 bases and J lost 0; bases outside the gene matches: 19. The CDR3 loop is CASSRPTRAGGPLSSYNEQFF. CDR3 DNA sequence: TGTGCCAGCAGTCGCCCCACTAGAGCGGGGGGGCCTTTAAGCTCCTACAATGAGCAGTTCTTC.

This rearrangement joins TRBV24-1 to TRBJ2-2, with 7 positions matching TRBD1. The CDR3 contains 15 residues. The germline CDR1 and CDR2 sequences are KGHDR and SFDVKD. V lost 6 bases, J lost 6 bases, and 9 bases stayed unmatched. This CDR3 is CATSNGQEAAGELFF. The CDR3 bases are TGTGCCACCAGTAACGGACAGGAGGCGGCCGGGGAGCTGTTTTTT.

The chain joins TRBV19 to TRBJ1-1; D remains ambiguous. V lost 6 bases, J lost 1 base, and 15 bases lay in between. Germline V CDR1 and CDR2: LNHDA, SQIVND (reference sequence). This CDR3 is 15 amino acids long. CDR3 coding DNA: TGTGCCAGTAGCCCACGCGGGGTGGGGAACACTGAAGCTTTCTTT. Its protein product is CASSPRGVGNTEAFF.

The chain couples TRBV13 to TRBJ1-4; 7 bases fit TRBD1. The CDR3 consists of 15 residues. Germline assignment: CDR1 PRHDT and CDR2 FYEKMQ (reference sequence). The V gene end was trimmed by 5 bases and the J gene end by 4 bases; junction bases not matched to a gene: 7. The CDR3 protein is CASSPGGLGNEKLFF. The CDR3 DNA is TGTGCCAGCAGCCCAGGGGGGTTGGGTAATGAAAAACTGTTTTTT.

There are a few counts of this clone. V is TRBV7-2 and J is TRBJ2-5; D possibly corresponds to TRBD1 (5 bases). The V end lost 2 bases, the J end lost 1 base, and 14 bases lay between the germline ends. CDR1 is SGHTA, CDR2 FQGNSA, per germline. The CDR3 is 16 amino acids. CDR3 DNA: TGTGCCAGCAGCTTAATCGGTAGACAGCTCCAAGAGACCCAGTACTTC. Amino acid sequence: CASSLIGRQLQETQYF.

This sequence joins TRBV2 and TRBJ1-5, with D perhaps TRBD1 (6 bases). The V end was cut by 1 base, the J end by 8 bases, with 12 bases between. Germline V lookup: CDR1 SNHLY, CDR2 FYNNEI. The CDR3 length is 14 residues. CDR3 in amino acids: CASSEDREPEPQHF. The CDR3 DNA follows: TGTGCCAGCAGTGAAGACAGGGAACCGGAGCCCCAGCATTTT.

CDR3 sequence: CASSLYTDTQYF. The DNA of the CDR3 is TGTGCCAGCAGCTTATACACAGATACGCAGTATTTT. The chain links TRBV11-3 to TRBJ2-3; D not certain. Germline V gene data show CDR1 as SGHNT and CDR2 as YENEEA. This CDR3 is built from 12 residues. Deletions cut 2 bases from V and 2 bases from J, with 2 bases between.

The rearrangement links TRBV6-5 to TRBJ2-2, with D unresolved. The germline CDR1 and CDR2 sequences are MNHEY and SVGAGI. This CDR3 region has 14 residues. V shed 5 bases and J shed 6 bases, with 13 bases lying between them. The CDR3 nucleotides read TGTGCCAGCAGTCGAACCATCCGAGCCGGGGAGCTGTTTTTT. Protein product: CASSRTIRAGELFF.